This TCR beta chain was identified during a study of shared clonotypes between healthy human individuals. CDR1 is SGDLS, CDR2 YYNGEE, per germline. The CDR3 has 15 residues. The V gene lost 8 bases and the J gene lost 2 bases, with 17 bases spanning the gap. Produced via immunoSEQ multiplex PCR; TCRdb's table is partial and in-frame only. Counted here are around 980,000 clones, more than 75% occurring once; the ten biggest clones make up under 0.8%. The clonotype was recovered from a man aged 18 to 35 in good health. Some clones in this sample may be carry-over from other donors' samples. This chain links TRBV9 with TRBJ1-3, with D possibly being TRBD1 (5 bases). Sequencing was carried out using memory CD4+ T cells from PBMCs. Indicated subset: CD45RA-negative fraction. The CDR3 DNA reads as TGTGCCAGAGTTCCTGGGGGGTCTCCTGGAAACACCATATATTTT. It codes for CARVPGGSPGNTIYF.